Presented here are 8 T cell receptor beta chains from one specimen sequenced in a study of shared clonotypes between healthy human individuals. The repertoire was sequenced with immunoSEQ multiplex PCR; TCRdb's copy has only in-frame clones and lacks some. The sample holds fewer than 3 million clones; around 90% are singletons and the top ten take 0.37%. Material: naive CD4+ T cells from PBMCs. Subset of the sample: CD45RA+ positively selected. The receptors here all came from a young man in good health. Some clones in this sample may be carry-over from other donors' samples.

A word on this clone: The same CDR3 can be traced to other DNA sequences in this sample. V is TRBV7-2 and J is TRBJ1-5, with D unclear. Germline CDR1 SGHTA, CDR2 FQGNSA. The germline V and J ends were trimmed by 1 base and 4 bases, with 11 bases remaining between them. This CDR3 spans 15 amino acids. CDR3 bases: TGTGCCAGCAGCTTAGTAGCGGGGAGTAATCAGCCCCAGCATTTT. Protein sequence: CASSLVAGSNQPQHF.

The rearrangement joins TRBV28 to TRBJ2-7; tentative D call: TRBD1 (7 bases). Trimming took 4 bases from V and 6 from J, leaving 19 bases between them. The CDR3 covers 15 residues. The V gene's germline CDR1 is MDHEN and CDR2 SYDVKM. CDR3 nucleotides: TGTGCCAGCAGTTATGGGGGGACAGACGGAGGCGAGCAGTACTTC. Its translation is CASSYGGTDGGEQYF.

The chain links TRBV4-2 to TRBJ1-5; perhaps TRBD1 as D (6 bases). Germline CDR1 and CDR2: LGHNA and YNFKEQ. Trimming left V 5 bases short and J 2 bases short, with 13 bases between. The CDR3 loop spans 15 amino acids. Here the CDR3 reads CASSNSGAGNQPQHF. The CDR3 region has the DNA TGTGCCAGCAGCAACTCGGGGGCGGGCAATCAGCCCCAGCATTTT.

This chain uses TRBV28 with TRBJ2-7; D is possibly TRBD2 (6 bases). V was trimmed by 5 bases and J by 6 bases, leaving 20 bases between them. Per the germline V gene, CDR1 is MDHEN and CDR2 is SYDVKM. The CDR3 runs to 15 residues. CDR3 in DNA: TGTGCCAGCAGTCCTGGGCGCAGGGTGCGGGGCGAGCAGTACTTC. Translation gives CASSPGRRVRGEQYF.

This chain joins TRBV7-9 and TRBJ1-2, with D possibly matching TRBD1 (6 bases). The CDR3 is 15 residues long. Germline V gene lookup returns CDR1 SEHNR and CDR2 FQNEAQ (reference sequence). V dropped 1 base and J dropped 7 bases, with 16 bases sitting between them. The CDR3 loop is CASSLDRGAGSGYTF. CDR3 sequence (DNA): TGTGCCAGCAGCTTAGATCGGGGGGCCGGTTCTGGCTACACCTTC. Using reference TRBV7-9 and TRBJ1-2 for the parts outside the CDR3, the full variable domain is DTGVSQNPRHKITKRGQNVTFRCDPISEHNRLYWYRQTLGQGPEFLTYFQNEAQLEKSRLLSDRFSAERPKGSFSTLEIQRTEQGDSAMYLCASSLDRGAGSGYTFGSGTRLTVV.

J is TRBJ1-5 and V is TRBV28; 8 bases map to TRBD1. The CDR3 spans 15 residues. Trimming removed 3 bases from V and 11 bases from J; junction bases left unmatched: 12. Germline loops: CDR1 MDHEN, CDR2 SYDVKM. The CDR3 protein is CASSLAGQDLLAQHF. The CDR3 nucleotides read TGTGCCAGCAGTTTGGCGGGACAGGACCTTTTAGCCCAGCATTTT. The full variable domain, with the rest looked up from reference TRBV28 and TRBJ1-5, is DVKVTQSSRYLVKRTGEKVFLECVQDMDHENMFWYRQDPGLGLRLIYFSYDVKMKEKGDIPEGYSVSREKKERFSLILESASTNQTSMYLCASSLAGQDLLAQHFGDGTRLSIL.

The rearrangement uses TRBV5-1 and TRBJ1-2, with 9 nucleotides matching TRBD1. Germline V gives CDR1 SGHRS, CDR2 YFSETQ. CDR3 length equals 14 residues. V shed 1 base, J shed 11 bases, and the junction held 9 bases outside the gene matches. This CDR3 is CASSLTAGTGSYTF. The DNA of the CDR3 is TGCGCCAGCAGCTTGACAGCCGGGACAGGGAGTTACACCTTC.

With respect to this clone: This sample includes further DNA sequences coding for the same CDR3. V and J are TRBV7-7 and TRBJ2-3; D possibly uses TRBD1 or TRBD2 (5 bases each). CDR3 length: 13 amino acids. Germline V gene sequence: CDR1 SSHAT, CDR2 FNYEAQ (reference sequence). Trimming took 3 bases from V and 6 from J, leaving 10 bases between them. As DNA, the CDR3 is TGTGCCAGCAGCTTGAGTCGGGGCGATACGCAGTATTTT. Its translation: CASSLSRGDTQYF.